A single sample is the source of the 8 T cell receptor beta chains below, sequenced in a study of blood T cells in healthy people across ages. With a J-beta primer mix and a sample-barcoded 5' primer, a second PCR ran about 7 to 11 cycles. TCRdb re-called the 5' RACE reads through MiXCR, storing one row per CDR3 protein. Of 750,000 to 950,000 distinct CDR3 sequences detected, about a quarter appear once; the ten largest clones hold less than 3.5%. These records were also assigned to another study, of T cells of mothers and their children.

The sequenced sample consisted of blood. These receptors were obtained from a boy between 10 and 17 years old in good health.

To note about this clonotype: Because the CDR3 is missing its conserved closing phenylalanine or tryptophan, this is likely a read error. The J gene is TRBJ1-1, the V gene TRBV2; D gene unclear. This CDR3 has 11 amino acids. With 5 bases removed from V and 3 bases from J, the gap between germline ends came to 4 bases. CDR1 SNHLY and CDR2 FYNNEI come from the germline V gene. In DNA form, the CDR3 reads TGTGCCAGCAGTTACCACACTGAAGCTTTCTCT. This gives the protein CASSYHTEAFS.

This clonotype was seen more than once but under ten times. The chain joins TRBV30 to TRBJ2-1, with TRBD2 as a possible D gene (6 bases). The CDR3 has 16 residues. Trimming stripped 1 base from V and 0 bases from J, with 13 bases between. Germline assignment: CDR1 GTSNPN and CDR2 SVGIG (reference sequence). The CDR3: CAWSARGLSSYNEQFF. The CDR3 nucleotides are TGTGCCTGGAGTGCTAGGGGACTCAGCTCCTACAATGAGCAGTTCTTC.

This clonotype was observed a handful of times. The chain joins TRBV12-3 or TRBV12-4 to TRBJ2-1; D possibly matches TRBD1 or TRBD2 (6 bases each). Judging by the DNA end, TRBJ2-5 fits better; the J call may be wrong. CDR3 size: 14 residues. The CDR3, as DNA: TGTGCCAGCAGCTCTCGGGAGCAGGGGGAGACCCAGTACTTC. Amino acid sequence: CASSSREQGETQYF.

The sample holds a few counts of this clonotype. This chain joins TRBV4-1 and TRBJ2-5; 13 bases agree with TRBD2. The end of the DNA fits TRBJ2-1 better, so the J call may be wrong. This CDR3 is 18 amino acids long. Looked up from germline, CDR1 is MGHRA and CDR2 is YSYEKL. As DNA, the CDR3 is TGCGCCAGCAGCCAAGATCGAAAGGGACTAGCGGGGTGGAGGGAGCAGTTCTTC. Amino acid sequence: CASSQDRKGLAGWREQFF.

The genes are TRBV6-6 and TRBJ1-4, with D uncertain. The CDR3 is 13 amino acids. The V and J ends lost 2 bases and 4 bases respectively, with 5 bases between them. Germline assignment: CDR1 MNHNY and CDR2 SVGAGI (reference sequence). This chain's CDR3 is CASSYAFNEKLFF. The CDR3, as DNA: TGTGCCAGCAGTTACGCCTTTAATGAAAAACTGTTTTTT.

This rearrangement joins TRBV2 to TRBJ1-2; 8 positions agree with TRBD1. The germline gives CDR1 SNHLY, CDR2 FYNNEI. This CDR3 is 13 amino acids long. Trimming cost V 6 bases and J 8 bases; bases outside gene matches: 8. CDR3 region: CASRDRVSGGYTF. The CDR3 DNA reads TGTGCCAGCAGGGACAGGGTATCAGGAGGCTACACCTTC.

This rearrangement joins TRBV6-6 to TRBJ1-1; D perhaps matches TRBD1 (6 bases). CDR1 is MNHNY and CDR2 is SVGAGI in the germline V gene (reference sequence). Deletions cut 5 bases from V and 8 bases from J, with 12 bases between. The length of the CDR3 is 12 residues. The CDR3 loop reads CASSAAGTEAFF. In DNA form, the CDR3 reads TGTGCCAGCAGTGCGGCCGGGACAGAAGCTTTCTTT.

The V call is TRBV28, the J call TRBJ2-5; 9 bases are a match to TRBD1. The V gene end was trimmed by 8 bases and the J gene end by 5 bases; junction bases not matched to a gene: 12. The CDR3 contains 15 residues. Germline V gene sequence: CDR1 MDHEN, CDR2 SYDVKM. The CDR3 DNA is TGTGCCAGCGGCCGCCCCGGGACAGGGCTGGAGACCCAGTACTTC. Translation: CASGRPGTGLETQYF.